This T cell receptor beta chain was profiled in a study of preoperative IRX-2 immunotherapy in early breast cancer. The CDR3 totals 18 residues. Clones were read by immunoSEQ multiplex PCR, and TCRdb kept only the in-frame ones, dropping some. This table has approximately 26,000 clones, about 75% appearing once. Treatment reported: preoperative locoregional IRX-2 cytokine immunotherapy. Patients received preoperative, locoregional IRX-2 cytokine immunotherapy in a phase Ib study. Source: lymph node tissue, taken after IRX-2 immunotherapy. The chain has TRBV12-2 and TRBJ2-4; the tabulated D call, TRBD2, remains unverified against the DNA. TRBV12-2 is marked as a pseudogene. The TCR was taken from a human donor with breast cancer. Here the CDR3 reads CASRSSRTSGIAKNIQYF. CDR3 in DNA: TGTGCAAGTCGCTCCAGCCGGACTAGCGGAATAGCCAAAAACATTCAGTACTTC.